These 10 T cell receptor beta chains originate from one sample sequenced in a study of T cell responses to AZD1222 COVID-19 vaccine. This table comes from immunoSEQ multiplex PCR, and its TCRdb copy is limited to in-frame clones, with some not included. The profile covers about 150,000 clones, with around 90% appearing a single time and less than 2% taken by the ten largest. The input for sequencing was peripheral blood, taken 28 days after the second AZD1222 dose. The origin of the receptors is an adult who received the AZD1222 COVID-19 vaccine.

This clone was picked up a small number of times. The CDR3 region has the DNA TGCGCCAGCAGCTTGATAAATCGGGGGTATCGCACCGGGGAGCTGTTTTTT. Translated, it gives CASSLINRGYRTGELFF. The chain links TRBV5-1 to TRBJ2-2, with D possibly matching TRBD2 (6 bases). Germline V gene lookup returns CDR1 SGHRS and CDR2 YFSETQ. V lost 1 base, J lost 4 bases, and 17 bases lay in between. The CDR3 loop spans 17 amino acids.

This clone has only one observation. The chain links TRBV11-2 to TRBJ2-7, with 7 nucleotides matching TRBD1. There are 13 residues in the CDR3. Germline V gives CDR1 SGHAT, CDR2 FQNNGV. V trimming: 2 bases; J trimming: 6 bases; junction bases outside the gene matches: 4. The CDR3 here is CASSLLDRSEQYF. The CDR3 DNA is TGTGCCAGCAGCTTACTGGACAGGTCCGAGCAGTACTTC.

The chain joins TRBV7-9 to TRBJ1-4; 7 bases match TRBD1. Trimming cost V 5 bases and J 0 bases; bases outside gene matches: 3. The CDR3 contains 15 residues. Germline values: CDR1 SEHNR, CDR2 FQNEAQ (reference sequence). The CDR3 sequence is CASSHGTATNEKLFF. DNA for the CDR3: TGTGCCAGCAGCCACGGGACAGCAACTAATGAAAAACTGTTTTTT.

CDR3: CASSYRDTNSPLHF. The CDR3 DNA reads as TGTGCCAGCAGCTACCGGGACACCAATTCACCCCTCCACTTT. The rearrangement links TRBV5-4 to TRBJ1-6; D might be TRBD1 (6 bases). The germline CDR1 and CDR2 sequences are SGHNT and YYREEE (reference sequence). This CDR3 is built from 14 residues. Trimming took 3 bases from V and 7 from J, leaving 11 bases between them.

The CDR3: CASSLRISRTDTQYF. The CDR3 region has the DNA TGTGCCAGCAGCTTAAGGATCAGCCGCACAGATACGCAGTATTTT. The chain is built from TRBV7-9 and TRBJ2-3; D remains ambiguous. The CDR3 has 15 amino acids. V lost 2 bases, J lost 1 base, and 10 bases lay in between. The germline V gene has CDR1 SEHNR and CDR2 FQNEAQ (reference sequence).

This chain connects TRBV19 to TRBJ1-2, with D possibly TRBD1 on 5 matching bases. Between the trimmed V and J ends, which lost 5 bases and 8 bases, there was a span of 12 bases. Per germline, CDR1 LNHDA and CDR2 SQIVND (reference sequence). The CDR3 has 12 amino acids. The CDR3 nucleotides are TGTGCCAGTAGTTCAGGGATCCTCGGCTACACCTTC. Its protein is CASSSGILGYTF.

The rearrangement links TRBV2 to TRBJ2-3; D gene unclear. The CDR3 has 15 amino acids. Germline V gives CDR1 SNHLY, CDR2 FYNNEI. The V end lost 6 bases, the J end lost 2 bases, and 15 bases lay between the germline ends. CDR3 region: CASRPTARLTDTQYF. Here the CDR3 DNA reads TGTGCCAGCAGACCTACCGCCCGGCTCACAGATACGCAGTATTTT.

The chain has TRBV2 and TRBJ2-3; D not resolved. Germline V gene lookup returns CDR1 SNHLY and CDR2 FYNNEI. The CDR3 sequence is 15 residues long. V gave up 0 bases and J gave up 4 bases, with 11 bases separating them. CDR3 DNA: TGTGCCAGCAGTGAAGCCGGAATAAGGGCAGATACGCAGTATTTT. Translation: CASSEAGIRADTQYF.

The CDR3 coding sequence is TGTGCCAGCTCGCCGGGACCTCCTAATGAAAAACTGTTTTTT. The encoded protein is CASSPGPPNEKLFF. The rearrangement joins TRBV18 to TRBJ1-4; tentatively, D is TRBD1 (5 bases). This CDR3 comprises 14 residues. Deletions cut 6 bases from V and 3 bases from J, with 11 bases between. The V gene's germline CDR1 is KGHSH and CDR2 LQKENI.

CDR3 in amino acids: CASSFLQGSDQPQHF. For the CDR3, the DNA is TGTGCCAGCAGCTTCTTACAGGGATCGGATCAGCCCCAGCATTTT. The rearrangement joins TRBV7-8 to TRBJ1-5; a weak D match, TRBD1 (6 bases). CDR1 is SGHVS and CDR2 is FQNEAQ in the germline V gene. The CDR3 consists of 15 residues. V shed 3 bases and J shed 5 bases, with 14 bases lying between them.